This T cell receptor beta chain appears in the sequencing data of a study of identical twins. Study-level points and caveats: A lower insertion count was a feature of abundant cord blood beta clonotypes, with no such feature in memory repertoires.

The germline V gene encodes CDR1 LGHDT and CDR2 YNNKEL (reference sequence). V was shortened by 4 bases and J by 0 bases, with 10 bases between the two germline ends. The CDR3 length is 15 residues. This clonotype has just one count. The antigen remains unidentified. cDNA carried unique molecular identifiers, and a universal primer site was added by template switching. Using its own MiXCR run on the 5' RACE reads, TCRdb lists one record per CDR3 protein. The sample holds under 250,000 distinct CDR3 sequences, 12% seen once. All donors comprised healthy Caucasians. The same specimen was also included in a second study, on yellow fever vaccine responses in identical twins. That source notes: Twins' vaccine T cell responses reportedly seemed partly convergent and partly personalized.

V gene TRBV3-1 combines with J gene TRBJ2-1; D remains unclear. The sequencing sample was made of memory (CD45RO+) T cells sorted from blood. This receptor was identified in a woman between 18 and 29 years old in good health. CDR3 nucleotides: TGTGCCAGCAGCCCGCTAGAGGTCTCCTACAATGAGCAGTTCTTC. Translation gives CASSPLEVSYNEQFF.